Following are 23 T cell receptor beta chains from one sample sequenced in a study of shared clonotypes between healthy human individuals. The assay was immunoSEQ multiplex PCR, and TCRdb's table has in-frame clones only and misses some. The data show approximately 980,000 clones, approximately 80% seen once. Material: memory CD4+ T cells sorted from blood. This sample's subset: CD45RA-negative fraction. These receptors came from a man younger than 35 in good health.

This clone was found a few times. The genes are TRBV5-6 and TRBJ1-6; D is undetermined. V gave up 0 bases and J gave up 7 bases, with 11 bases separating them. Looked up from germline, CDR1 is SGHDT and CDR2 is YYEEEE. CDR3 size: 15 residues. The CDR3 DNA follows: TGTGCCAGCAGCTTGGAGCAGGCGGGGAATTCACCCCTCCACTTT. This translates into CASSLEQAGNSPLHF.

This chain connects TRBV5-1 to TRBJ1-3, with a weak D call TRBD1 (6 bases). The V gene's germline CDR1 is SGHRS and CDR2 YFSETQ. With 0 bases removed from V and 0 bases from J, the gap between germline ends came to 10 bases. The CDR3 is 16 amino acids. The CDR3 DNA sequence: TGCGCCAGCAGCTTGGGACAGGAATACTCTGGAAACACCATATATTTT. Protein sequence: CASSLGQEYSGNTIYF.

This clone turned up a few times. Other DNA sequences of this sample code for an identical CDR3. The CDR3 bases are TGTGCCAGCAGCTCGCAGGGGAACACCGGGGAGCTGTTTTTT. The encoded protein is CASSSQGNTGELFF. V is TRBV7-9 and J is TRBJ2-2; possibly TRBD1 for D (5 bases). This CDR3 region has 14 residues. Trimming shortened V by 4 bases and J by 1 base, and 7 bases separated the two germline ends. Germline loops: CDR1 SEHNR, CDR2 FQNEAQ (reference sequence).

The rearrangement uses TRBV9 and TRBJ2-3; D is perhaps TRBD1 (6 bases). The CDR3 extends over 13 amino acids. Germline CDR1 and CDR2: SGDLS and YYNGEE. The germline V and J ends were trimmed by 1 base and 3 bases, with 6 bases remaining between them. This CDR3 is CASSVTGTDTQYF. In DNA, the CDR3 is TGTGCCAGCAGCGTAACAGGGACAGATACGCAGTATTTT.

The chain is built from TRBV11-2 and TRBJ2-7; D is possibly TRBD1 (5 bases). The CDR3 spans 15 residues. The V end was cut by 1 base, the J end by 3 bases, with 13 bases between. The germline gives CDR1 SGHAT, CDR2 FQNNGV. CDR3 in DNA: TGTGCCAGCAGCTTAGTAAGGGGCGCAAACTACGAGCAGTACTTC. Protein sequence: CASSLVRGANYEQYF. The full variable domain, completed using reference TRBV11-2 and TRBJ2-7, is EAGVAQSPRYKIIEKRQSVAFWCNPISGHATLYWYQQILGQGPKLLIQFQNNGVVDDSQLPKDRFSAERLKGVDSTLKIQPAKLEDSAVYLCASSLVRGANYEQYFGPGTRLTVT.

This clone appeared a few times. The rearrangement links TRBV5-4 to TRBJ2-1; possibly TRBD1 or TRBD2 for D (6 bases each). With 0 bases removed from V and 6 bases from J, the gap between germline ends came to 16 bases. This CDR3 comprises 16 residues. Germline CDR1 SGHNT, CDR2 YYREEE (reference sequence). In DNA form, the CDR3 reads TGTGCCAGCAGCTTGGGAGGGGGGAACGGAGGCAATGAGCAGTTCTTC. This codes for CASSLGGGNGGNEQFF. The variable domain in full, with the rest retrieved from reference TRBV5-4 and TRBJ2-1, is ETGVTQSPTHLIKTRGQQVTLRCSSQSGHNTVSWYQQALGQGPQFIFQYYREEENGRGNFPPRFSGLQFPNYSSELNVNALELDDSALYLCASSLGGGNGGNEQFFGPGTRLTVL.

This rearrangement joins TRBV11-2 to TRBJ1-2, with a possible D match to TRBD1 (6 bases). Germline V gene sequence: CDR1 SGHAT, CDR2 FQNNGV. This CDR3 contains 12 residues. Trimming pared 0 bases from V and 11 bases from J, leaving 10 bases between. In nucleotides, the CDR3 is TGTGCCAGCAGCTTAGATGCAGGGGCATACACCTTC. It specifies CASSLDAGAYTF.

This chain's CDR3 is CASSKYWDYEQYF. CDR3 nucleotide sequence: TGTGCCAGCAGCAAATACTGGGACTACGAGCAGTACTTC. J is TRBJ2-7 and V is TRBV6-5, with no clear D. V lost 6 bases to trimming and J lost 3 bases, with 12 bases between them. The CDR3 covers 13 residues. Germline CDR1 reads MNHEY; CDR2 reads SVGAGI.

This clone was found once. The chain employs TRBV5-4 and TRBJ1-1, with TRBD1 as a possible D gene (5 bases). Germline V lookup: CDR1 SGHNT, CDR2 YYREEE (reference sequence). V lost 4 bases to trimming and J lost 1 base, with 17 bases between them. The CDR3 has 16 residues. In DNA form, the CDR3 reads TGTGCCAGCAGCCCCATGAGCGGACACCCGAACACTGAAGCTTTCTTT. It encodes CASSPMSGHPNTEAFF. Using reference TRBV5-4 and TRBJ1-1 for the parts outside the CDR3, the full variable domain is ETGVTQSPTHLIKTRGQQVTLRCSSQSGHNTVSWYQQALGQGPQFIFQYYREEENGRGNFPPRFSGLQFPNYSSELNVNALELDDSALYLCASSPMSGHPNTEAFFGQGTRLTVV.

This chain uses TRBV2 with TRBJ2-2, with 8 bases fitting TRBD1. The CDR3 covers 14 residues. Germline CDR1 reads SNHLY; CDR2 reads FYNNEI. Trimming removed 4 bases from V and 4 bases from J; junction bases left unmatched: 2. In nucleotides, the CDR3 is TGTGCCAGCAGTGCAGGGGGCGGCACCGGGGAGCTGTTTTTT. Protein sequence: CASSAGGGTGELFF.

The rearrangement links TRBV5-4 to TRBJ1-2, with D unclear. The germline gives CDR1 SGHNT, CDR2 YYREEE (reference sequence). V lost 2 bases, J lost 7 bases, and 18 bases lay in between. The CDR3 covers 15 residues. CDR3 residues: CASSFSQRPFVGYTF. In DNA form, the CDR3 reads TGTGCCAGCAGCTTCTCCCAACGGCCCTTCGTTGGCTACACCTTC.

V and J are TRBV30 and TRBJ2-5; 8 bases match TRBD1. V was clipped by 1 base and J by 6 bases; unmatched bases: 4. The CDR3 covers 13 residues. CDR1 and CDR2 from the germline V gene are GTSNPN and SVGIG (reference sequence). The CDR3 region is CAWSAGGGKTQYF. The CDR3 bases are TGTGCCTGGAGTGCAGGGGGCGGAAAGACCCAGTACTTC.

This chain links TRBV30 with TRBJ2-2; D not resolved. The germline V gene has CDR1 GTSNPN and CDR2 SVGIG (reference sequence). The CDR3 spans 16 residues. V was clipped by 0 bases and J by 0 bases, with 11 bases between them. The CDR3 loop reads CAWSVGQLSNTGELFF. CDR3 in DNA: TGTGCCTGGAGTGTTGGGCAGCTCTCGAACACCGGGGAGCTGTTTTTT.

In regard to this clone: The sample has other DNA sequences that encode this CDR3 too. The V and J genes are TRBV20-1 and TRBJ2-7; D unresolved. The CDR3 contains 11 residues. With 1 base removed from V and 5 bases from J, the gap between germline ends came to 6 bases. CDR1 and CDR2 from the germline V gene are DFQATT and SNEGSKA (reference sequence). CDR3 sequence (DNA): TGCAGTGCTAGAGGAACGGACGAGCAGTACTTC. Translation: CSARGTDEQYF.

The chain carries TRBV5-1 and TRBJ2-1, with TRBD2 matching over 9 bases. The trim removed 6 bases at V and 8 bases at J, leaving 15 bases unmatched. This CDR3 has 16 residues. Germline CDR1 and CDR2: SGHRS and YFSETQ. CDR3 loop: CASNTISRAGGDEQFF. CDR3 nucleotide sequence: TGCGCCAGCAACACCATCTCTCGGGCGGGAGGGGATGAGCAGTTCTTC.

A word on this clone: This CDR3 is also generated by other DNA sequences in the sample. V usage is TRBV6-5 and J usage is TRBJ1-2, with a weak D call TRBD1 (6 bases). The CDR3 consists of 14 residues. The germline gives CDR1 MNHEY, CDR2 SVGAGI. Trimming left V 6 bases short and J 2 bases short, with 13 bases between. This CDR3 is CASSYGGPNYGYTF. CDR3 bases: TGTGCCAGCAGCTACGGGGGCCCCAACTATGGCTACACCTTC.

The chain combines TRBV7-3 with TRBJ2-4; TRBD1 or TRBD2 may be the D gene (5 bases each). With 1 base removed from V and 1 base from J, the gap between germline ends came to 8 bases. The CDR3 loop spans 15 amino acids. Germline CDR1 and CDR2: SGHTA and FQGTGA. The CDR3, as DNA: TGTGCCAGCAGCTTAAGTGGGACCGCCAAAAACATTCAGTACTTC. This gives the protein CASSLSGTAKNIQYF.

This chain uses TRBV14 with TRBJ2-1, with 11 positions matching TRBD2. The germline V gene encodes CDR1 SGHDN and CDR2 FVKESK. V was pared by 4 bases and J by 9 bases, with 8 bases of the junction left unmatched. CDR3 length: 15 residues. The CDR3 sequence: CASSLDSGRAGEQFF. For the CDR3, the DNA is TGTGCCAGCAGCCTAGATAGCGGGAGGGCCGGTGAGCAGTTCTTC. Using reference TRBV14 and TRBJ2-1 for the parts outside the CDR3, the full variable domain is EAGVTQFPSHSVIEKGQTVTLRCDPISGHDNLYWYRRVMGKEIKFLLHFVKESKQDESGMPNNRFLAERTGGTYSTLKVQPAELEDSGVYFCASSLDSGRAGEQFFGPGTRLTVL.

This rearrangement joins TRBV5-1 to TRBJ1-4, with D uncertain. V was cut by 4 bases and J by 4 bases, with 20 bases left in between. The CDR3 sequence is 17 residues long. Germline V gene data show CDR1 as SGHRS and CDR2 as YFSETQ. CDR3 in amino acids: CASSPGGAASLNEKLFF. As DNA, the CDR3 is TGCGCCAGCAGCCCTGGCGGCGCCGCCTCTCTTAATGAAAAACTGTTTTTT.

This sequence joins TRBV5-4 and TRBJ2-7, with 9 bases lining up with TRBD1. J was trimmed by 3 bases and V by 3 bases; bases with no gene match: 4. CDR3 size: 14 residues. CDR1 and CDR2 (germline): SGHNT, YYREEE (reference sequence). Here the CDR3 DNA reads TGTGCCAGCAGCTCGGGACAGGGTCTCTACGAGCAGTACTTC. This encodes CASSSGQGLYEQYF.

This chain links TRBV11-3 with TRBJ2-1; the D gene is possibly TRBD2 (6 bases). This CDR3 is 15 amino acids long. The V gene lost 5 bases and the J gene lost 8 bases, with 19 bases spanning the gap. The germline CDR1 and CDR2 sequences are SGHNT and YENEEA. The CDR3 is CASSPGGVKVDEQFF. The CDR3 nucleotides are TGTGCCAGCAGCCCCGGAGGGGTGAAAGTCGATGAGCAGTTCTTC.

The CDR3 sequence: CASSMRDGNEKLFF. The CDR3 bases are TGTGCCAGTAGTATGAGGGACGGTAATGAAAAACTGTTTTTT. This chain links TRBV19 with TRBJ1-4, with D perhaps matching TRBD1 (5 bases). CDR3 length: 14 residues. The germline CDR1 and CDR2 sequences are LNHDA and SQIVND (reference sequence). The V and J ends lost 3 bases and 4 bases respectively, with 9 bases between them.

The J gene is TRBJ1-2, the V gene TRBV5-4, with a tentative D call TRBD1 (6 bases). V was shortened by 4 bases and J by 8 bases, with 15 bases between the two germline ends. Per germline, CDR1 SGHNT and CDR2 YYREEE (reference sequence). The CDR3 spans 13 residues. CDR3 nucleotide sequence: TGTGCCAGCAGCCCCCTTGCAGGGGTCGGCTACACCTTC. It codes for CASSPLAGVGYTF.